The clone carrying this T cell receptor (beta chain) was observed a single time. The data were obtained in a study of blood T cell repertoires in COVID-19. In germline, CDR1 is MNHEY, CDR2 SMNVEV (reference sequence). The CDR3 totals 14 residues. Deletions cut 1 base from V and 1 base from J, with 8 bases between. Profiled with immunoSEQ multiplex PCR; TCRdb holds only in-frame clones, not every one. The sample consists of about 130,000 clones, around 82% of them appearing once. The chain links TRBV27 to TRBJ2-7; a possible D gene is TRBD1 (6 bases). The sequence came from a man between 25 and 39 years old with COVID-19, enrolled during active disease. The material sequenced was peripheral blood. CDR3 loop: CASSLFTGSYEQYF. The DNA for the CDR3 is TGTGCCAGCAGTTTATTTACAGGGTCCTACGAGCAGTACTTC.